The present entry profiles one TCR beta chain with its context. The data were produced by immunoSEQ multiplex PCR, yet TCRdb's version contains in-frame clones alone and is incomplete. The repertoire has around 42,000 clones, around 89% of them found once; the top ten carry about 2.8%. The V gene lost 5 bases and the J gene lost 2 bases, with 16 bases spanning the gap. Germline V gene data show CDR1 as SQVTM and CDR2 as ANQGSEA. The CDR3 is 16 amino acids. The data belong to a study of blood T cell repertoires in COVID-19. Background on the study: PBMCs, B-cell-depleted T cells, or T cells provided the cDNA or gDNA that made up the material.

The TCR originated in a man in his forties or fifties with active COVID-19. The chain is built from TRBV29-1 and TRBJ2-6; weak D call: TRBD1 (6 bases). Sequencing input: peripheral blood. CDR3 amino acids: CSVPDSKFPGANVLTF. In DNA form, the CDR3 reads TGCAGCGTTCCGGACAGTAAGTTTCCTGGGGCCAACGTCCTGACTTTC.